This T cell receptor beta chain was sequenced in a study of regulatory T cells in long-lasting Graves disease. Regarding the study as a whole: There were preferences for TRBV28, TRBJ1-2 and TRBJ2-5 in persistent disease.

At least ten counts were recorded for this clonotype. Its antigen is undetermined. CDR3 regions were amplified by Arm-PCR using iRepertoire HTBI primers to build TCR beta libraries. One entry per CDR3 protein, called by TCRdb with MiXCR from the multiplex PCR reads. Among about 530,000 distinct CDR3 sequences, 16% were seen once, and the ten largest hold just under 25%. Time point: newly diagnosed GD, antithyroid drugs for less than 3 months. The TCR library was prepared using RNA isolated from PBMCs. Germline CDR1 is SGHVS and CDR2 is FQNEAQ. The V segment lost 0 bases and the J segment 0 bases; nucleotides outside the gene matches: 4. The CDR3 has 18 amino acids. This sample also belongs to another study, concerning T cells in Graves' hyperthyroidism and ophthalmopathy. Per that study: It was considered stable Graves' hyperthyroidism when ophthalmopathy did not progress within 18 months. Uncontrolled infections, other autoimmune diseases, pregnancy or lactation led to exclusion of patients. HTBI primers were employed in a first-round RT-PCR of the TCR CDR3.

The chain couples TRBV7-8 to TRBJ1-5; 11 nucleotides match TRBD1. The sequenced sample was peripheral blood mononuclear cells (PBMCs), obtained at new diagnosis, from a patient treated with antithyroid drugs. This TCR was sampled from a woman between 40 and 65 years old with Graves disease. DNA for the CDR3: TGTGCCAGCAGCTTAGCGCGGGACAGGGGGGCTAGCAATCAGCCCCAGCATTTT. It yields the protein CASSLARDRGASNQPQHF. The full variable domain, with the rest looked up from reference TRBV7-8 and TRBJ1-5, is GAGVSQSPRYKVAKRGQDVALRCDPISGHVSLFWYQQALGQGPEFLTYFQNEAQLDKSGLPSDRFFAERPEGSVSTLKIQRTQQEDSAVYLCASSLARDRGASNQPQHFGDGTRLSIL.